Following are 27 T cell receptor beta chains from one sample sequenced in a study of cytomegalovirus exposure and HLA in healthy donors. 13 Jbeta primers and 60 Vbeta primers were used for the PCR. Method: immunoSEQ multiplex PCR; TCRdb's copy keeps in-frame clones and lacks some. The sample consists of roughly 250,000 clones, around 80% of them appearing once. Sequenced material: PBMCs. These receptors all stem from a girl aged 2-10 years in good health and CMV-seronegative.

This clone was picked up one time. The chain has TRBV19 and TRBJ2-1, with D possibly being TRBD2 (7 bases). The CDR3 sequence is 16 residues long. V gave up 7 bases and J gave up 4 bases, with 20 bases separating them. Germline V CDR1 and CDR2: LNHDA, SQIVND (reference sequence). The CDR3 DNA reads TGTGCCAGTACACGAGGGGGGGAGCCGTTTTACAATGAGCAGTTCTTC. Protein: CASTRGGEPFYNEQFF. The complete variable domain, with remaining parts taken from reference TRBV19 and TRBJ2-1, reads DGGITQSPKYLFRKEGQNVTLSCEQNLNHDAMYWYRQDPGQGLRLIYYSQIVNDFQKGDIAEGYSVSREKKESFPLTVTSAQKNPTAFYLCASTRGGEPFYNEQFFGPGTRLTVL.

The chain carries TRBV6-1 and TRBJ2-7; 7 bases map to TRBD1. The germline V gene has CDR1 MNHNS and CDR2 SASEGT. The CDR3 sequence is 14 residues long. The ends lost 5 bases at V and 4 bases at J; junction bases unmatched: 8. CDR3 coding DNA: TGTGCCAGCAGTAAGACAGGGTACAAGTACGAGCAGTACTTC. It translates to CASSKTGYKYEQYF.

J is TRBJ2-7 and V is TRBV6-5, with D perhaps matching TRBD2 (6 bases). Germline V gene data show CDR1 as MNHEY and CDR2 as SVGAGI. There are 14 residues in the CDR3. Trimming removed 0 bases at V and 3 bases at J, with 9 bases between. Here the CDR3 reads CASSYSGGGYEQYF. The CDR3 coding sequence is TGTGCCAGCAGTTACTCGGGGGGAGGCTACGAGCAGTACTTC.

The rearrangement uses TRBV20-1 and TRBJ1-2; D is uncertain. The CDR3 runs to 10 residues. The germline V and J ends were trimmed by 0 bases and 7 bases, with 3 bases remaining between them. The germline V gene has CDR1 DFQATT and CDR2 SNEGSKA (reference sequence). The CDR3 bases are TGCAGTGCTAGAGACAGTGGCTACACCTTC. This translates into CSARDSGYTF.

The rearrangement uses TRBV29-1 and TRBJ1-1, with D possibly being TRBD1 (5 bases). V lost 2 bases, J lost 4 bases, and 20 bases lay in between. CDR1 and CDR2 (germline): SQVTM, ANQGSEA. The CDR3 spans 16 residues. CDR3 protein: CSVERGAGGSATEAFF. Written as DNA, the CDR3 is TGCAGCGTTGAAAGGGGAGCAGGAGGGAGCGCCACTGAAGCTTTCTTT.

This clone appeared a single time. The CDR3 spells CASSLWRGNTEAFF. CDR3 nucleotide sequence: TGTGCCAGCAGTTTATGGCGGGGGAACACTGAAGCTTTCTTT. The chain has TRBV28 and TRBJ1-1, with no clear D. V lost 0 bases to trimming and J lost 1 base, with 6 bases between them. Germline-derived CDR1 and CDR2 are MDHEN and SYDVKM. This CDR3 spans 14 amino acids. Supplemented by reference TRBV28 and TRBJ1-1, the full variable domain reads DVKVTQSSRYLVKRTGEKVFLECVQDMDHENMFWYRQDPGLGLRLIYFSYDVKMKEKGDIPEGYSVSREKKERFSLILESASTNQTSMYLCASSLWRGNTEAFFGQGTRLTVV.

J is TRBJ1-6 and V is TRBV6-1, with 8 nucleotides matching TRBD1. There are 18 residues in the CDR3. V shed 3 bases and J 0 bases; nucleotides not matched to a gene: 7. Germline CDR1 MNHNS, CDR2 SASEGT. This CDR3 is CASSDDGQGGSYNSPLHF. DNA of the CDR3: TGTGCCAGCAGTGACGATGGACAGGGAGGCTCCTATAATTCACCCCTCCACTTT.

This sequence joins TRBV19 and TRBJ2-1; D uncertain. V was trimmed by 6 bases and J by 7 bases, leaving 19 bases between them. Germline loops: CDR1 LNHDA, CDR2 SQIVND (reference sequence). The CDR3 totals 15 residues. The CDR3 region has the DNA TGTGCCAGTAGCCCCCGACGACAAGATACGAATGAGCAGTTCTTC. Protein sequence: CASSPRRQDTNEQFF.

The chain has TRBV6-5 and TRBJ2-1, with 8 bases identical to TRBD2. After removal of 6 bases from V and 8 bases from J, the junction contained 9 bases not matched to a gene. Per the germline V gene, CDR1 is MNHEY and CDR2 is SVGAGI. The CDR3 has 14 residues. The CDR3 is CASSNGLALDEQFF. The CDR3 DNA is TGTGCCAGCAGCAACGGACTAGCTCTCGATGAGCAGTTCTTC.

This chain connects TRBV10-3 to TRBJ2-5; 15 nucleotides line up with TRBD2. The CDR3 sequence is 19 residues long. CDR1 and CDR2 (germline): ENHRY, SYGVKD. J was trimmed by 4 bases and V by 2 bases; bases with no gene match: 11. As DNA, the CDR3 is TGTGCCATCAGTGAGCCGGGACTAGCGGGGGGCCGATATCGAGAGACCCAGTACTTC. It specifies CAISEPGLAGGRYRETQYF.

The V gene is TRBV7-8, the J gene TRBJ2-1; D possibly corresponds to TRBD1 (5 bases). Germline V gene sequence: CDR1 SGHVS, CDR2 FQNEAQ. CDR3 length equals 15 residues. Trimming cost V 4 bases and J 2 bases, with 12 bases left between them. CDR3 residues: CASSSWWTPYNEQFF. DNA of the CDR3: TGTGCCAGCAGCTCCTGGTGGACACCCTACAATGAGCAGTTCTTC. Filled out from reference TRBV7-8 and TRBJ2-1, the complete variable domain reads GAGVSQSPRYKVAKRGQDVALRCDPISGHVSLFWYQQALGQGPEFLTYFQNEAQLDKSGLPSDRFFAERPEGSVSTLKIQRTQQEDSAVYLCASSSWWTPYNEQFFGPGTRLTVL.

This chain's CDR3 is CASWGRVGLATHNEQFF. CDR3 in DNA: TGTGCCAGCTGGGGGAGAGTAGGACTAGCCACCCACAATGAGCAGTTCTTC. This sequence joins TRBV2 and TRBJ2-1; 8 nucleotides line up with TRBD2. From germline, CDR1 is SNHLY and CDR2 FYNNEI. The junction had 17 bases not matched to a gene; V was cut back by 8 bases and J by 5 bases. This CDR3 has 17 amino acids.

This sequence joins TRBV9 and TRBJ1-1; 9 nucleotides agree with TRBD1. Germline CDR1 and CDR2: SGDLS and YYNGEE. The CDR3 runs to 14 residues. J lost 3 bases, V lost 4 bases, and 4 bases had no gene match. CDR3: CASSRRTGDTEAFF. The CDR3 DNA is TGTGCCAGCAGCCGGCGGACAGGGGACACTGAAGCTTTCTTT.

This chain uses TRBV28 with TRBJ1-3; D is undetermined. The CDR3 runs 12 residues. Trimming pared 3 bases from V and 3 bases from J, leaving 3 bases between. CDR1 is MDHEN, CDR2 SYDVKM, per germline. This CDR3 reads CASSFFGNTIYF. The CDR3 nucleotides are TGTGCCAGCAGTTTCTTTGGAAACACCATATATTTT.

This chain joins TRBV27 and TRBJ2-5, with TRBD1 as a possible D gene (6 bases). The CDR3 is 16 residues long. V lost 6 bases and J 4 bases, leaving 21 bases between the germline ends. The V gene's germline CDR1 is MNHEY and CDR2 SMNVEV (reference sequence). CDR3 DNA sequence: TGTGCCAGCAGCCCCTCCGGCAGGGGAGTAGGAGAGACCCAGTACTTC. Translation: CASSPSGRGVGETQYF.

The rearrangement links TRBV19 to TRBJ1-1; 10 nucleotides agree with TRBD1. The CDR3 runs 14 residues. Germline V gene lookup returns CDR1 LNHDA and CDR2 SQIVND (reference sequence). V shed 5 bases and J 5 bases; nucleotides not matched to a gene: 5. The CDR3 region has the DNA TGTGCCAGTAGTGGTAGGACAGGGGGTACTGAAGCTTTCTTT. This codes for CASSGRTGGTEAFF. The whole variable domain, filled in from reference TRBV19 and TRBJ1-1, reads DGGITQSPKYLFRKEGQNVTLSCEQNLNHDAMYWYRQDPGQGLRLIYYSQIVNDFQKGDIAEGYSVSREKKESFPLTVTSAQKNPTAFYLCASSGRTGGTEAFFGQGTRLTVV.

The chain is built from TRBV10-3 and TRBJ2-7; D gene uncertain. Germline CDR1 is ENHRY and CDR2 is SYGVKD. This CDR3 contains 12 residues. Trimming took 3 bases from V and 5 from J, leaving 8 bases between them. CDR3 in amino acids: CAISDRMDEQYF. The CDR3 bases are TGTGCCATCAGTGACAGGATGGACGAGCAGTACTTC.

The chain links TRBV5-1 to TRBJ2-7, with TRBD2 identical over 7 bases. CDR1 SGHRS and CDR2 YFSETQ come from the germline V gene. This CDR3 contains 14 residues. Trimming removed 2 bases from V and 2 bases from J; junction bases left unmatched: 4. The CDR3 sequence is CASSLREDAYEQYF. The CDR3 bases are TGCGCCAGCAGCTTACGGGAGGACGCCTACGAGCAGTACTTC.

The rearrangement uses TRBV4-2 and TRBJ2-2; TRBD1 matches 7 bases. This CDR3 comprises 15 residues. Germline V lookup: CDR1 LGHNA, CDR2 YNFKEQ. J lost 4 bases, V lost 4 bases, and 6 bases had no gene match. The CDR3 loop reads CASSRAGGSTGELFF. The DNA of the CDR3 is TGTGCCAGCAGCCGAGCAGGGGGAAGCACCGGGGAGCTGTTTTTT.

This chain joins TRBV5-1 and TRBJ1-4; D is possibly TRBD1 (5 bases). The V and J ends lost 5 bases and 0 bases respectively, with 11 bases between them. Germline CDR1 SGHRS, CDR2 YFSETQ. This CDR3 is built from 15 residues. The CDR3 DNA follows: TGCGCCAGCAGTAGCACAGGTTCAACTAATGAAAAACTGTTTTTT. Its translation is CASSSTGSTNEKLFF.

This clone turned up a few times. The chain employs TRBV6-1 and TRBJ1-1, with D tentatively TRBD1 (6 bases). The length of the CDR3 is 15 residues. Germline assignment: CDR1 MNHNS and CDR2 SASEGT. V was pared by 4 bases and J by 0 bases, with 12 bases between. Here the CDR3 DNA reads TGTGCCAGCAGTGGGGCGACAGGTTTGAACACTGAAGCTTTCTTT. Protein: CASSGATGLNTEAFF.

This clone showed up just once. The chain is built from TRBV6-6 and TRBJ1-2, with 8 bases that match TRBD1. V lost 2 bases, J lost 4 bases, and 6 bases stayed unmatched. The germline gives CDR1 MNHNY, CDR2 SVGAGI (reference sequence). The CDR3 has 15 amino acids. The CDR3 reads CASSYGQGGGYGYTF. The CDR3 DNA sequence: TGTGCCAGCAGTTACGGACAGGGTGGGGGCTATGGCTACACCTTC.

The chain employs TRBV6-5 and TRBJ1-2; tentatively, D is TRBD1 (5 bases). Germline CDR1 and CDR2: MNHEY and SVGAGI. The CDR3 is 15 residues long. V was trimmed by 6 bases and J by 0 bases, leaving 14 bases between them. This CDR3 is CASRNTGLANYGYTF. CDR3 nucleotide sequence: TGTGCCAGCAGGAATACAGGCTTAGCTAACTATGGCTACACCTTC.

This clone showed up just a few times. V and J are TRBV29-1 and TRBJ2-7, with 10 nucleotides matching TRBD1. CDR1 and CDR2 from the germline V gene are SQVTM and ANQGSEA. V was pared by 5 bases and J by 0 bases, with 4 bases of the junction left unmatched. The CDR3 sequence is 14 residues long. The CDR3 coding sequence is TGCAGCGTTTGGGACAGGGGTAGCTCCTACGAGCAGTACTTC. This gives the protein CSVWDRGSSYEQYF.

The CDR3 nucleotides read TGTGCCAGCAGCGTAGTCGAGGCCTCCTACAATGAGCAGTTCTTC. Translated: CASSVVEASYNEQFF. V usage is TRBV9 and J usage is TRBJ2-1; D is unclear. V was shortened by 0 bases and J by 0 bases, with 7 bases between the two germline ends. The CDR3 is 15 amino acids. Germline V gene data show CDR1 as SGDLS and CDR2 as YYNGEE. The complete variable domain, with remaining parts taken from reference TRBV9 and TRBJ2-1, reads DSGVTQTPKHLITATGQRVTLRCSPRSGDLSVYWYQQSLDQGLQFLIQYYNGEERAKGNILERFSAQQFPDLHSELNLSSLELGDSALYFCASSVVEASYNEQFFGPGTRLTVL.

The chain recombines TRBV5-1 with TRBJ1-1; 7 positions agree with TRBD1. The CDR3 is made up of 15 amino acids. Germline loops: CDR1 SGHRS, CDR2 YFSETQ. V gave up 0 bases and J gave up 6 bases; unmatched junction bases: 8. The chain's CDR3 is CASSLVGGDYSEAFF. The CDR3 bases are TGCGCCAGCAGCTTGGTAGGGGGCGACTATTCTGAAGCTTTCTTT.

V is TRBV6-5 and J is TRBJ2-7; weak D call: TRBD1 (5 bases). CDR3 length: 15 amino acids. Germline-derived CDR1 and CDR2 are MNHEY and SVGAGI. V lost 0 bases and J 0 bases, leaving 9 bases between the germline ends. CDR3 sequence: CASSYSRGNSYEQYF. CDR3 sequence (DNA): TGTGCCAGCAGTTACTCAAGGGGCAACTCCTACGAGCAGTACTTC.